The sequence of this T cell receptor (beta chain) was determined in a study of OX40 agonist ivuxolimab in advanced cancers. With regard to the full study: The costimulatory receptor OX40 (CD134) was targeted by ivuxolimab, a fully human IgG2 agonistic monoclonal antibody. Intravenous ivuxolimab was administered to patients every 2 weeks at six dose levels: 0.01, 0.1, 0.3, 1.5, 3 and 10 mg/kg. Among the roughly 50 dose-escalation patients, some 19 had hepatocellular carcinoma, roughly 15 melanoma, 9 renal cell carcinoma and 9 head and neck cancer. A male proportion of around 80% and a mean age of 60 years, ranging from 23 to 79, were recorded for the dose-escalation cohort. Prior anti-PD-1, anti-PD-L1 or anti-CTLA-4 therapy was permitted, and checkpoint inhibitors had been received by around 39% of dose-escalation patients. Partial responses were achieved by three dose-escalation patients, of whom one had hepatocellular carcinoma and two had cutaneous melanoma. Peripheral TCRbeta sequencing aimed to test whether ivuxolimab altered TCR sequence diversity and caused clonal T-cell expansion. The paper reports the monotherapy dose-escalation portion (N of about 50 patients) of the phase I ivuxolimab trial. General conclusions and limits of the study: Low levels of normalized T-cell clonal expansion were also seen in some nonresponding patients. In partial responders in the 0.1-3.0 mg/kg groups, normalized peripheral clonal expansion was found to be among the lowest, especially among CD8+ T cells. Clonal expansion of both CD4+ and CD8+ blood T cells was observed from baseline to week 6 at doses 0.1 to 3.0 mg/kg. On average, CD8+ T cells showed more expanded clones than CD4+ T cells after ivuxolimab. Which antigens the clonally expanded peripheral T cells were specific for was not determined.

Genomic DNA was extracted from sorted cells for sequencing of the TCRbeta CDR3 region. TCRbeta CDR3 regions were sequenced using the immunoSEQ Assay. TCRdb took over this immuneACCESS table, retaining in-frame rearrangements with V and J assigned. Such tables are incomplete; in checked studies, under half of the missing clones stem from an unresolved V gene, and the remainder is unexplained. Counted in this sample were roughly 48,000 clones; 60% to 80% of them appeared once. The ten largest clones capture over 6.5% of the sample. This clone was seen more than once but under ten times. No cognate antigen has been identified for it. No quality values exist for individual bases; no much larger clone is one base distant. The germline V gene sets CDR1 to ENHRY and CDR2 to SYGVKD. The junction carries 10 bases between V and J, which are trimmed by 7 bases and 4 bases respectively. The CDR3 contains 13 residues, cysteine and phenylalanine counted. CDR3 DNA is the only sequence kept; it has 39 bases, read in frame from the first base.

The trial excluded patients who had a history of autoimmune disease or were on systemic immunosuppression. Peripheral blood for TCR sequencing was collected from all dose cohorts at baseline, on cycle 4 day 1, and on cycle 7 day 1. Samples were obtained from an open-label, multicenter, first-in-human phase I dose-escalation trial of ivuxolimab. Adults with locally advanced or metastatic melanoma, renal cell, hepatocellular, or head and neck squamous cell carcinoma were enrolled in the trial. CD4+ and CD8+ T cells were sorted separately from peripheral blood before TCR sequencing. The chain was built from TRBV10-3 and TRBJ2-2; TRBD1 could be the D gene, as 6 bases match. The starting material was CD4+ or CD8+ T cells sorted from blood, obtained in a trial of the OX40 agonist ivuxolimab. The TCR was taken from an adult with an advanced solid tumor such as melanoma, head and neck, liver or kidney cancer. Here is the DNA: TGTGCCATCAATCCGACAGGCACCGGGGAGCTGTTTTTT. Its amino acids are CAINPTGTGELFF.